This TCR beta chain came from a study of blood T cell repertoires in COVID-19. The data were produced by immunoSEQ multiplex PCR, yet TCRdb's version contains in-frame clones alone and is incomplete. The sample lists roughly 80,000 clones, about four fifths occurring once. The CDR3 runs 15 residues. V gave up 0 bases and J gave up 4 bases, with 10 bases separating them. The germline CDR1 and CDR2 sequences are LGHDT and YNNKEL (reference sequence). The receptor was derived from a man aged 50 or older with acute or convalescent COVID-19. The sequenced sample was peripheral blood. The chain recombines TRBV3-1 (or the pseudogene TRBV3-2) with TRBJ2-1, with D hard to call. The DNA of the CDR3 is TGTGCCAGCAGCCAAGAGGGTACCGGGTACAATGAGCAGTTCTTC. It translates to CASSQEGTGYNEQFF.